The text below deals with one T cell receptor (beta chain). This record belongs to a study of T cell responses to AZD1222 COVID-19 vaccine. Trimming pared 3 bases from V and 4 bases from J, leaving 3 bases between. This CDR3 is 11 amino acids long. Germline-derived CDR1 and CDR2 are MDHEN and SYDVKM. TCRdb's table, derived via immunoSEQ multiplex PCR, lists solely in-frame clones and lacks some. Of about 120,000 clones in the sample, 90% were seen once. The sample was peripheral blood, taken on day 0 of MenACWY control vaccination. The source of this sequence is an adult in good health. J is TRBJ2-5 and V is TRBV28; D remains unclear. CDR3 sequence reads: CASSLGETQYF. The CDR3 region has the DNA TGTGCCAGCAGTTTGGGAGAGACCCAGTACTTC.